The present T cell receptor beta chain was sequenced within a study of PD-1 blockade in classical Hodgkin lymphoma. Regarding the study as a whole: By cycle point C4D1, TCR diversity had risen significantly in CD4+ cells (but not CD8+ cells).

Every patient relapsed after autologous stem cell transplantation, and brentuximab vedotin exposure varied. Measured with immunoSEQ multiplex PCR; TCRdb has only the in-frame clones, and not every one. In the table there are 12,000 to 15,000 clones, around 83% of which are singletons. As concerns this clone: What it binds is not known.

V was trimmed by 3 bases and J by 2 bases, leaving 7 bases between them. The CDR3 spans 14 residues. Per germline, CDR1 LNHDA and CDR2 SQIVND (reference sequence). This sequence joins TRBV19 and TRBJ1-4; D unclear. Specimen: peripheral blood mononuclear cells (PBMCs), collected before the second cycle of nivolumab. The clonotype originates from a human donor with classical Hodgkin lymphoma. CDR3 region: CASSIGRTNEKLFF. CDR3 DNA: TGTGCCAGTAGTATTGGGAGGACTAATGAAAAACTGTTTTTT. Full variable domain (missing parts from reference TRBV19 and TRBJ1-4): DGGITQSPKYLFRKEGQNVTLSCEQNLNHDAMYWYRQDPGQGLRLIYYSQIVNDFQKGDIAEGYSVSREKKESFPLTVTSAQKNPTAFYLCASSIGRTNEKLFFGSGTQLSVL.